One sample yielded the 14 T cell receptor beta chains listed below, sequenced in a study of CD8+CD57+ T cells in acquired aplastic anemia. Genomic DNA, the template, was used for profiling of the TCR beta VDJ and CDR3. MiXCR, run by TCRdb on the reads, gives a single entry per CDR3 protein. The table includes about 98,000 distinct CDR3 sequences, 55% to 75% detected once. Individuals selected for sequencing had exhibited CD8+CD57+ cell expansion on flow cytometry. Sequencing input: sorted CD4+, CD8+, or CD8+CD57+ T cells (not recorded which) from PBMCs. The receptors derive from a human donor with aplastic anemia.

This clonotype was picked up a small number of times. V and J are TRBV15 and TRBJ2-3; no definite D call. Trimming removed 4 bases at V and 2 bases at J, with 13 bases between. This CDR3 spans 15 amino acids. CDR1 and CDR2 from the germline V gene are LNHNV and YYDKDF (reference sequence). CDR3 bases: TGTGCCACCAGCAATGGGCAGGAGAACACAGATACGCAGTATTTT. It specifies CATSNGQENTDTQYF.

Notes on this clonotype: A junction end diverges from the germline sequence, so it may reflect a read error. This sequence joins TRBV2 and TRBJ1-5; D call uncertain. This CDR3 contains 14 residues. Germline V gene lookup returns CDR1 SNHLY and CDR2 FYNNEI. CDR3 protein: CASSDIRSNRPQHF. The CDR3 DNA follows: TGTGCCAGCAGTGATATACGTAGCAATCGGCCCCAGCATTTT.

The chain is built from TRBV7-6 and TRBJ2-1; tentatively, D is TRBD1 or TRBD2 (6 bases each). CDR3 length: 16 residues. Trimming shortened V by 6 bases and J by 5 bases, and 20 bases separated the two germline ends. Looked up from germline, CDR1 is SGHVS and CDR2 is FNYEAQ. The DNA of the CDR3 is TGTGCCAGCAGGGCCCTGGGGGGCGCGAAAGACAATGAGCAGTTCTTC. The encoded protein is CASRALGGAKDNEQFF.

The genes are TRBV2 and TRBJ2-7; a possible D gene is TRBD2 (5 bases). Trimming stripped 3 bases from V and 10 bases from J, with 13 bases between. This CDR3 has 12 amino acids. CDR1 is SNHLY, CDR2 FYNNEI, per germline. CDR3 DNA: TGTGCCAGCAGTGATAGCCTAGGGAGCCAGTACTTC. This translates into CASSDSLGSQYF.

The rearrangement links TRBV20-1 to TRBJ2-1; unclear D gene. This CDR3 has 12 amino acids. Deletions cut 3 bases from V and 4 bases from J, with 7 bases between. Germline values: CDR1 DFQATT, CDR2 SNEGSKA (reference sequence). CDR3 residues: CSASTSYNEQFF. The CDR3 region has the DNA TGCAGTGCTAGTACCAGTTACAATGAGCAGTTCTTC.

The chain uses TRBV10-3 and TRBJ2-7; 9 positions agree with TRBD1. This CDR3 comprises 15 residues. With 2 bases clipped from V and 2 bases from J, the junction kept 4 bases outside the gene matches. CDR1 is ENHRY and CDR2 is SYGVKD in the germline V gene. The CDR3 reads CAISEGTGTTYEQYF. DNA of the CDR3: TGTGCCATCAGTGAGGGGACAGGGACTACCTACGAGCAGTACTTC.

This chain's CDR3 is CASRLPGRRDRFTDTQYF. The CDR3 DNA reads TGTGCCAGCAGACTTCCGGGTCGACGGGACAGATTCACAGATACGCAGTATTTT. J is TRBJ2-3 and V is TRBV2; 7 bases agree with TRBD1. Trimming cost V 6 bases and J 2 bases; bases outside gene matches: 17. CDR3 length: 18 amino acids. Germline V gene data show CDR1 as SNHLY and CDR2 as FYNNEI.

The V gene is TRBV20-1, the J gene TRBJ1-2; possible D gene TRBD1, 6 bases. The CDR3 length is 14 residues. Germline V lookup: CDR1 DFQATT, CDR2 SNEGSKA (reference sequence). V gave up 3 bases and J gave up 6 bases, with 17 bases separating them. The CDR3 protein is CSARVQGTVDGYTF. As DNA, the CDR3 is TGCAGTGCTAGGGTACAGGGTACGGTGGATGGCTACACCTTC.

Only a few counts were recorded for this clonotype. CDR3 loop: CATSDSGGDPTDTQYF. CDR3 DNA: TGTGCCACCAGTGATTCGGGGGGGGACCCCACAGATACGCAGTATTTT. The rearrangement links TRBV24-1 to TRBJ2-3; 8 bases line up with TRBD2. Germline loops: CDR1 KGHDR, CDR2 SFDVKD. The trim removed 2 bases at V and 2 bases at J, leaving 5 bases unmatched. The CDR3 sequence is 16 residues long.

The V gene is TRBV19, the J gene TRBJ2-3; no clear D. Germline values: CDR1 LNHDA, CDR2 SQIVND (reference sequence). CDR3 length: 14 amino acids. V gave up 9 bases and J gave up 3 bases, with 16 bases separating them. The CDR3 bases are TGTGCCAGCCGATACGACCCGTCGACAGATACGCAGTATTTT. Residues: CASRYDPSTDTQYF.

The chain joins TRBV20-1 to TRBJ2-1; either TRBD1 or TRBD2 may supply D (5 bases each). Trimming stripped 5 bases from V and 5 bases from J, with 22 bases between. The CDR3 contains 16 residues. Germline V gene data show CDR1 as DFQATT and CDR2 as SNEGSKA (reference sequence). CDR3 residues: CSAPSRGANQHNEQFF. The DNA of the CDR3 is TGCAGTGCTCCCAGTAGGGGAGCAAATCAACACAATGAGCAGTTCTTC.

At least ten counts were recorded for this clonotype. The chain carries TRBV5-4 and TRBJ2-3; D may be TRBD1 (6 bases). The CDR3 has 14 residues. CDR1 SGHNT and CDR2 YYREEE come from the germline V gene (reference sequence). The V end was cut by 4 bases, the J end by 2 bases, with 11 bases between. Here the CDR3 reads CASSEGQITDTQYF. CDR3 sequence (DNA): TGTGCCAGCAGCGAAGGACAGATCACAGATACGCAGTATTTT.

The CDR3, as DNA: TGTGCCAGCAGTAAAGACAGGGGTCCCTACGAGCAGTACTTC. As protein: CASSKDRGPYEQYF. The chain has TRBV6-1 and TRBJ1-2; 8 nucleotides match TRBD1. The J call may be wrong; the DNA end is better matched by TRBJ2-7. Germline values: CDR1 MNHNS, CDR2 SASEGT. CDR3 length: 14 residues.

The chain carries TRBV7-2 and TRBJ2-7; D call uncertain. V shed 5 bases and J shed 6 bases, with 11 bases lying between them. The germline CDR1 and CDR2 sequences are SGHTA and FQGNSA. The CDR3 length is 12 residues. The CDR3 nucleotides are TGTGCCAGCAGCCTAAACATGGGCGAGCAGTACTTC. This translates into CASSLNMGEQYF.